This entry features one T cell receptor (beta chain) sequence. Antigen specificity is unknown. These data belong to a study of cytomegalovirus exposure and HLA in healthy donors. Study-wide results and caveats: Reports indicated that the classifier achieved high specificity and sensitivity in diagnosing cytomegalovirus status.

Germline CDR1 SEHNR, CDR2 FQNEAQ (reference sequence). The CDR3 is 14 amino acids. Between the trimmed V and J ends, which lost 3 bases and 2 bases, there was a span of 11 bases. PCR used 60 Vbeta primers and 13 Jbeta primers. Data came from immunoSEQ multiplex PCR; TCRdb stores just in-frame clones and leaves some out. The sample lists a few hundred thousand clones; 60% to 85% were seen once. This chain uses TRBV7-9 with TRBJ2-7; D may be TRBD1 (6 bases). The sequenced sample consisted of PBMCs. This TCR was recovered from a man in his forties or fifties in good health and CMV-seronegative. The DNA for the CDR3 is TGTGCCAGCAGCTTCACCGGGACACCCTACGAGCAGTACTTC. Amino acid sequence: CASSFTGTPYEQYF. Drawing the rest from reference TRBV7-9 and TRBJ2-7, the complete variable domain is DTGVSQNPRHKITKRGQNVTFRCDPISEHNRLYWYRQTLGQGPEFLTYFQNEAQLEKSRLLSDRFSAERPKGSFSTLEIQRTEQGDSAMYLCASSFTGTPYEQYFGPGTRLTVT.